The 15 T cell receptor beta chains below all came from one sample that was sequenced in a study of cytomegalovirus exposure and HLA in healthy donors. This PCR relied on a set of 60 Vbeta primers and 13 Jbeta primers. Produced via immunoSEQ multiplex PCR; TCRdb's table is partial and in-frame only. The data show approximately 190,000 clones, under 70% seen once. The sample comprised PBMCs. These receptors all stem from a man aged 35 to 55 in good health and CMV-seropositive.

This chain uses TRBV6-1 with TRBJ1-2, with a tentative D call TRBD1 (5 bases). The CDR3 is made up of 14 amino acids. Trimming left V 3 bases short and J 4 bases short, with 12 bases between. Germline assignment: CDR1 MNHNS and CDR2 SASEGT. The CDR3 protein is CASSDTTATYGYTF. The DNA for the CDR3 is TGTGCCAGCAGTGACACGACAGCGACCTATGGCTACACCTTC.

This clone appeared a single time. The genes are TRBV29-1 and TRBJ2-5; 7 bases are a match to TRBD2. Germline-derived CDR1 and CDR2 are SQVTM and ANQGSEA. V dropped 6 bases and J dropped 1; count of bases not matched to a gene: 5. This CDR3 comprises 13 residues. The CDR3 region has the DNA TGCAGCGTAACGGCTAGCGGCCAAGAGACCCAGTACTTC. Translation: CSVTASGQETQYF.

The chain links TRBV29-1 to TRBJ2-1; 8 bases fit TRBD2. V was pared by 4 bases and J by 5 bases, with 7 bases of the junction left unmatched. Germline V gives CDR1 SQVTM, CDR2 ANQGSEA. This CDR3 contains 14 residues. The CDR3 loop is CSVAGTSGNNEQFF. Here the CDR3 DNA reads TGCAGCGTTGCTGGAACTAGCGGAAACAATGAGCAGTTCTTC.

The rearrangement uses TRBV5-6 and TRBJ2-1; the match to TRBD2 covers 10 bases. Germline assignment: CDR1 SGHDT and CDR2 YYEEEE. The CDR3 is made up of 15 amino acids. Trimming cost V 4 bases and J 12 bases; bases outside gene matches: 13. The CDR3 loop is CASSIASGGAGGQFF. In nucleotides, the CDR3 is TGTGCCAGCAGCATCGCCAGCGGGGGGGCCGGGGGGCAGTTCTTC.

The rearrangement uses TRBV27 and TRBJ2-7, with TRBD1 matching over 8 bases. This CDR3 contains 16 residues. V dropped 1 base and J dropped 1; count of bases not matched to a gene: 6. CDR1 MNHEY and CDR2 SMNVEV come from the germline V gene (reference sequence). The CDR3 DNA follows: TGTGCCAGCAGTTTATTCGGACAGGGATCTTCCTACGAGCAGTACTTC. It specifies CASSLFGQGSSYEQYF.

J is TRBJ1-2 and V is TRBV5-1; 8 positions match TRBD1. The germline gives CDR1 SGHRS, CDR2 YFSETQ. The CDR3 is made up of 14 amino acids. After removal of 3 bases from V and 2 bases from J, the junction contained 3 bases not matched to a gene. Here the CDR3 reads CASSSTGDNYGYTF. CDR3 nucleotides: TGCGCCAGCAGCTCGACAGGGGACAACTATGGCTACACCTTC.

The CDR3 is CAISAEDTQYF. The CDR3, as DNA: TGTGCCATCAGTGCAGAAGATACGCAGTATTTT. The chain uses TRBV10-3 and TRBJ2-3; D is uncertain. Trimming cost V 4 bases and J 5 bases, with 4 bases left between them. This CDR3 comprises 11 residues. CDR1 is ENHRY, CDR2 SYGVKD, per germline.

J is TRBJ2-1 and V is TRBV2, with 8 nucleotides matching TRBD2. Germline V gene sequence: CDR1 SNHLY, CDR2 FYNNEI. Trimming took 7 bases from V and 5 from J; bases not matched to a gene: 13. This CDR3 is 16 amino acids long. CDR3 loop: CASTEEVLAGHNEQFF. CDR3 sequence (DNA): TGTGCCAGCACCGAAGAGGTGTTAGCGGGGCACAATGAGCAGTTCTTC. Full variable domain (outside the CDR3, taken from reference TRBV2 and TRBJ2-1): EPEVTQTPSHQVTQMGQEVILRCVPISNHLYFYWYRQILGQKVEFLVSFYNNEISEKSEIFDDQFSVERPDGSNFTLKIRSTKLEDSAMYFCASTEEVLAGHNEQFFGPGTRLTVL.

Written as DNA, the CDR3 is TGTGCCATCAGGGACAGGGGCAATGAGCAGTTCTTC. Translation gives CAIRDRGNEQFF. J is TRBJ2-1 and V is TRBV10-3; 9 positions agree with TRBD1. Germline V gene lookup returns CDR1 ENHRY and CDR2 SYGVKD. V lost 6 bases to trimming and J lost 6 bases; unmatched junction nucleotides: 0. There are 12 residues in the CDR3.

This rearrangement joins TRBV10-2 to TRBJ2-7; 9 nucleotides match TRBD1. V shed 4 bases and J 2 bases; nucleotides not matched to a gene: 9. This CDR3 has 16 residues. Germline CDR1 WSHSY, CDR2 SAAADI. The CDR3 DNA sequence: TGCGCCAGCAGTGGGCTGGGACAGGGTATCCCCTACGAGCAGTACTTC. Translated: CASSGLGQGIPYEQYF.

The chain couples TRBV21-1 to TRBJ2-1; TRBD2, the D gene given by the table, was not confirmed from the DNA. TRBV21-1 is assigned pseudogene status. This CDR3 region has 16 residues. The CDR3 protein is CASSKVGGQLYNEQFF. DNA for the CDR3: TGTGCCAGCAGCAAAGTGGGAGGGCAGCTGTACAATGAGCAGTTCTTC.

The chain couples TRBV29-1 to TRBJ1-2; no reliable D call. CDR3 length: 14 residues. V was shortened by 0 bases and J by 3 bases, with 11 bases between the two germline ends. Germline values: CDR1 SQVTM, CDR2 ANQGSEA. Here the CDR3 reads CSVEDWNSYYGYTF. CDR3 sequence (DNA): TGCAGCGTTGAAGATTGGAACAGTTACTATGGCTACACCTTC.

This chain joins TRBV18 and TRBJ2-5, with TRBD2 identical over 9 bases. CDR3 size: 17 residues. J was trimmed by 4 bases and V by 3 bases; bases with no gene match: 12. Germline V gives CDR1 KGHSH, CDR2 LQKENI. CDR3 nucleotides: TGTGCCAGCTCACCCTTGGGGGCTAGCGGGGTTGCAGAGACCCAGTACTTC. As protein: CASSPLGASGVAETQYF.

J is TRBJ1-6 and V is TRBV7-2; tentatively, D is TRBD1 (5 bases). CDR3 length: 14 amino acids. Germline CDR1 reads SGHTA; CDR2 reads FQGNSA. Trimming shortened V by 7 bases and J by 7 bases, and 14 bases separated the two germline ends. CDR3 bases: TGTGCCAGCACCGGGGAGGGGTTCAATTCACCCCTCCACTTT. It specifies CASTGEGFNSPLHF.

The chain recombines TRBV4-1 with TRBJ2-1, with TRBD2 matching 8 bases. CDR3 size: 17 residues. CDR1 is MGHRA and CDR2 is YSYEKL in the germline V gene. With 1 base clipped from V and 1 base from J, the junction kept 6 bases outside the gene matches. CDR3 DNA sequence: TGCGCCAGCAGCCAAGTAACTAGCGGTATATCCTACAATGAGCAGTTCTTC. Amino acid sequence: CASSQVTSGISYNEQFF.